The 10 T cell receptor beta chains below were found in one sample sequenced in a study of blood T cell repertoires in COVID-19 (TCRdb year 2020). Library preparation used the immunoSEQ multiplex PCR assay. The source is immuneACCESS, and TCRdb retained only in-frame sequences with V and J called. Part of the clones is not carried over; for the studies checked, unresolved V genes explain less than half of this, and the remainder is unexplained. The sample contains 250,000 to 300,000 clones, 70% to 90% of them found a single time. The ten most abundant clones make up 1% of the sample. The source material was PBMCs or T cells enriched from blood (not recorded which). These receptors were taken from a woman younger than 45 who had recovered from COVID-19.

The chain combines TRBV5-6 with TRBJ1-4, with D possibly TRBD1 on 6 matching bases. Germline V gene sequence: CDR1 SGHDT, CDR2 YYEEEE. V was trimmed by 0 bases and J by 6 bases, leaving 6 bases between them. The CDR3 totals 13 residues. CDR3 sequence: CASSLGQDEKLFF. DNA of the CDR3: TGTGCCAGCAGCTTGGGACAGGATGAAAAACTGTTTTTT.

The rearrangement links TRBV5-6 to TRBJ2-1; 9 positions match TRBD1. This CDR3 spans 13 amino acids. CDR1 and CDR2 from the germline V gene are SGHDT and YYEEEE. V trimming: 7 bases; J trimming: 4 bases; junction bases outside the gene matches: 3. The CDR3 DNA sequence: TGTGCCAGCGGGACAGGGTCGTACAATGAGCAGTTCTTC. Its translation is CASGTGSYNEQFF.

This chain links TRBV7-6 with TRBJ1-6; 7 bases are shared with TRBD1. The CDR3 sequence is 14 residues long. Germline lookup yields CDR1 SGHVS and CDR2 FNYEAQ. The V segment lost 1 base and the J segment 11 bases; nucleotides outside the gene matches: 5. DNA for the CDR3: TGTGCCAGCAGCTTAGACAGGGGTCAGGCACCCCTCCACTTT. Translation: CASSLDRGQAPLHF.

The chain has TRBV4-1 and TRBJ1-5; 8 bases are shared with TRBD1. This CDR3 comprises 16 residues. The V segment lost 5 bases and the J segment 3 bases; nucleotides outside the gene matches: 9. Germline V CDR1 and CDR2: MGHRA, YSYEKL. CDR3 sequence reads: CASSTRDRLYNQPQHF. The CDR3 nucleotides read TGCGCCAGCAGCACCCGGGACAGGCTCTACAATCAGCCCCAGCATTTT.

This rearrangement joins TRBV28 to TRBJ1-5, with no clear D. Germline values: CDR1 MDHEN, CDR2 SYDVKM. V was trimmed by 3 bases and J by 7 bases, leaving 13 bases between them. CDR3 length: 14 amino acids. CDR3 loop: CASSFPGWSQPQHF. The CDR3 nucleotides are TGTGCCAGCAGTTTCCCCGGGTGGAGCCAGCCCCAGCATTTT.

DNA for the CDR3: TGTGCCAGCAGTCACAGACAGGGAAACTACAATGAGCAGTTCTTC. It is translated as CASSHRQGNYNEQFF. The chain uses TRBV13 and TRBJ2-1, with 7 bases aligning to TRBD1. V lost 6 bases, J lost 3 bases, and 8 bases stayed unmatched. Germline CDR1 is PRHDT and CDR2 is FYEKMQ (reference sequence). This CDR3 contains 15 residues.

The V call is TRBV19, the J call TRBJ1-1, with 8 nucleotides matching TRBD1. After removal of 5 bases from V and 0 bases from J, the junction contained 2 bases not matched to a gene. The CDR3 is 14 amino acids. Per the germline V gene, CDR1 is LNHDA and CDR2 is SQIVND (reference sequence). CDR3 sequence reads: CASSDRGVNTEAFF. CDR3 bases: TGTGCCAGTAGTGACAGGGGTGTGAACACTGAAGCTTTCTTT.

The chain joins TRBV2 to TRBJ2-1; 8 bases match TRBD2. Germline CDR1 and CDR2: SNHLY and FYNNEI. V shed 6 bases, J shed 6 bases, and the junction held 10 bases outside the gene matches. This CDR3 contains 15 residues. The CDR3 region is CASRGGLGISNEQFF. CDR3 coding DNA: TGTGCCAGCAGGGGGGGACTAGGGATTTCCAATGAGCAGTTCTTC.

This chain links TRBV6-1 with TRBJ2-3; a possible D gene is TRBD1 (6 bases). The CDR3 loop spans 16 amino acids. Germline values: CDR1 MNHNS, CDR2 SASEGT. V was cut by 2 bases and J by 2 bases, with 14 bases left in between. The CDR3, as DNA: TGTGCCAGCAGTGAATCACAGGGAACTAACACAGATACGCAGTATTTT. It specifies CASSESQGTNTDTQYF.

DNA for the CDR3: TGTGCCAGCAGCCAACTGCTACAGGCTGGAAACACCATATATTTT. Translated, it gives CASSQLLQAGNTIYF. This chain links TRBV14 with TRBJ1-3; TRBD1 is a possible D gene (5 bases). CDR1 and CDR2 (germline): SGHDN, FVKESK. V lost 2 bases, J lost 2 bases, and 10 bases lay in between. This CDR3 comprises 15 residues.